The 28 T cell receptor beta chains reported below all come from one sample, sequenced in a study of PD-1 blockade in classical Hodgkin lymphoma. Profiled with immunoSEQ multiplex PCR; TCRdb holds only in-frame clones, not every one. Counted here are tens of thousands of clones, under 95% occurring once; the ten biggest clones make up roughly a tenth. Exposure to brentuximab vedotin varied, and each patient had relapsed following autologous stem cell transplantation. Sequencing was performed on peripheral blood mononuclear cells (PBMCs), taken at baseline. Source of these receptors: a human donor with classical Hodgkin lymphoma.

The chain uses TRBV2 and TRBJ2-7; a weak D match, TRBD2 (6 bases). CDR3 length equals 14 residues. Trimming stripped 1 base from V and 4 bases from J, with 11 bases between. CDR1 and CDR2 from the germline V gene are SNHLY and FYNNEI. CDR3 nucleotides: TGTGCCAGCAGTGAAGAGGGAGGATATTACGAGCAGTACTTC. Its translation: CASSEEGGYYEQYF. Using reference TRBV2 and TRBJ2-7 for the parts outside the CDR3, the full variable domain is EPEVTQTPSHQVTQMGQEVILRCVPISNHLYFYWYRQILGQKVEFLVSFYNNEISEKSEIFDDQFSVERPDGSNFTLKIRSTKLEDSAMYFCASSEEGGYYEQYFGPGTRLTVT.

The rearrangement uses TRBV6-5 and TRBJ2-1; TRBD2 matches at 8 bases. V trimming: 7 bases; J trimming: 8 bases; junction bases outside the gene matches: 10. CDR3 length: 14 residues. The V gene's germline CDR1 is MNHEY and CDR2 SVGAGI. The CDR3 protein is CASKAGVVLHEQFF. CDR3 in DNA: TGTGCCAGCAAAGCGGGAGTGGTGTTACATGAGCAGTTCTTC.

The V gene is TRBV9, the J gene TRBJ2-2; TRBD1 matches at 8 bases. This CDR3 has 14 residues. Germline trimming cut 10 bases from V and 1 base from J; bases unmatched to any gene: 6. Germline CDR1 is SGDLS and CDR2 is YYNGEE. The CDR3 nucleotides read TGTGCCTCCCGGGGGACAGGGAACACCGGGGAGCTGTTTTTT. Translating it yields CASRGTGNTGELFF.

The chain employs TRBV10-2 and TRBJ2-1; 9 bases agree with TRBD2. Trimming cost V 4 bases and J 0 bases; bases outside gene matches: 4. Germline-derived CDR1 and CDR2 are WSHSY and SAAADI. This CDR3 contains 16 residues. The CDR3 sequence: CASSGNSGSSYNEQFF. The CDR3 bases are TGCGCCAGCAGTGGAAATAGCGGGAGCTCCTACAATGAGCAGTTCTTC.

The genes are TRBV27 and TRBJ2-7, with TRBD1 as a possible D gene (6 bases). The V gene lost 5 bases and the J gene lost 2 bases, with 19 bases spanning the gap. Per the germline V gene, CDR1 is MNHEY and CDR2 is SMNVEV (reference sequence). This CDR3 is built from 16 residues. The CDR3 DNA is TGTGCCAGCAGTACAAAAAGGGGGTACAATACCTACGAGCAGTACTTC. Amino acid sequence: CASSTKRGYNTYEQYF.

The chain links TRBV28 to TRBJ2-5, with D possibly TRBD2 on 6 matching bases. Trimming removed 11 bases from V and 7 bases from J, with 29 bases in between. The CDR3 consists of 16 residues. CDR1 is MDHEN and CDR2 is SYDVKM in the germline V gene. The CDR3 nucleotides read TGTGCCGTAGCCCTCGGGGGTGGCGGAGGAGCTGGGACCCAGTACTTC. This codes for CAVALGGGGGAGTQYF.

The chain recombines TRBV28 with TRBJ2-7; D unclear. V was clipped by 5 bases and J by 3 bases, with 5 bases between them. The CDR3 extends over 11 amino acids. The germline gives CDR1 MDHEN, CDR2 SYDVKM. The CDR3 DNA is TGTGCCAGCAGTACCCTCTACGAGCAGTACTTC. Protein sequence: CASSTLYEQYF.

Only one count was recorded for this clone. The rearrangement links TRBV2 to TRBJ2-7, with D possibly called TRBD1 or TRBD2 (6 bases each). This CDR3 contains 14 residues. V lost 2 bases, J lost 4 bases, and 12 bases lay in between. The germline V gene encodes CDR1 SNHLY and CDR2 FYNNEI. CDR3 residues: CASSELEGHYEQYF. The DNA of the CDR3 is TGTGCCAGCAGTGAATTGGAGGGACATTACGAGCAGTACTTC.

The DNA of the CDR3 is TGTGCCAGCCTCTCCTTGGGCAGGGGGCCAGGGGGGACTTCTGAAGCTTTCTTT. This gives the protein CASLSLGRGPGGTSEAFF. The V gene is TRBV25-1, the J gene TRBJ1-1; 8 nucleotides match TRBD1. Germline CDR1 is MGHDK and CDR2 is SYGVNS. The CDR3 covers 18 residues. The ends lost 8 bases at V and 6 bases at J; junction bases unmatched: 23.

This chain uses TRBV18 with TRBJ2-5; 11 bases align to TRBD2. Trimming took 4 bases from V and 1 from J; bases not matched to a gene: 2. The CDR3 runs to 15 residues. CDR1 and CDR2 (germline): KGHSH, LQKENI. The CDR3 sequence: CASSRLAGSQETQYF. The CDR3 nucleotides read TGTGCCAGCTCACGACTAGCGGGGTCCCAAGAGACCCAGTACTTC.

This clone was detected a few times. V gene TRBV28 combines with J gene TRBJ2-5; D is possibly TRBD2 (6 bases). V lost 10 bases and J lost 0, with 18 bases in between. The germline CDR1 and CDR2 sequences are MDHEN and SYDVKM. The CDR3 sequence is 15 residues long. The CDR3 spells CATSILGGDQETQYF. CDR3 coding DNA: TGTGCCACCTCCATATTGGGGGGTGACCAAGAGACCCAGTACTTC.

V and J are TRBV7-8 and TRBJ2-5; TRBD1 agrees at 10 bases. CDR3 length: 17 amino acids. V lost 6 bases and J lost 3; bases outside the gene matches: 13. Germline V gives CDR1 SGHVS, CDR2 FQNEAQ. In DNA form, the CDR3 reads TGTGCCAGCAGTTTCGGGACAGGGGCCAATTGGGAAGAGACCCAGTACTTC. This codes for CASSFGTGANWEETQYF.

The table lists this clone with a few counts. The CDR3 here is CASSLRNTEAFF. In nucleotides, the CDR3 is TGTGCCAGCAGTTTGCGGAACACTGAAGCTTTCTTT. The chain joins TRBV28 to TRBJ1-1; D is ambiguous. The CDR3 contains 12 residues. Germline loops: CDR1 MDHEN, CDR2 SYDVKM. Trimming left V 3 bases short and J 1 base short, with 3 bases between. The variable domain in full, with the rest retrieved from reference TRBV28 and TRBJ1-1, is DVKVTQSSRYLVKRTGEKVFLECVQDMDHENMFWYRQDPGLGLRLIYFSYDVKMKEKGDIPEGYSVSREKKERFSLILESASTNQTSMYLCASSLRNTEAFFGQGTRLTVV.

The V call is TRBV4-2, the J call TRBJ1-6; unclear D gene. Germline V CDR1 and CDR2: LGHNA, YNFKEQ. Trimming took 3 bases from V and 5 from J, leaving 14 bases between them. This CDR3 has 16 residues. CDR3 in amino acids: CASSQTGYDHNSPLHF. In nucleotides, the CDR3 is TGTGCCAGCAGCCAGACGGGGTACGATCATAATTCACCCCTCCACTTT.

J is TRBJ2-3 and V is TRBV4-2; 9 bases map to TRBD2. V gave up 1 base and J gave up 0 bases; unmatched junction bases: 2. The CDR3 runs to 16 residues. Germline values: CDR1 LGHNA, CDR2 YNFKEQ. The CDR3 sequence is CASSQVAGASTDTQYF. The DNA of the CDR3 is TGTGCCAGCAGCCAAGTAGCGGGGGCTAGCACAGATACGCAGTATTTT.

V usage is TRBV5-4 and J usage is TRBJ2-7, with TRBD2 identical over 9 bases. The CDR3 totals 15 residues. Trimming at V came to 3 bases and at J to 1 base, leaving 5 bases not matched to a gene. Germline CDR1 is SGHNT and CDR2 is YYREEE (reference sequence). The DNA of the CDR3 is TGTGCCAGCAGCTCCCCCGGACTAGCGTCCTACGAGCAGTACTTC. This encodes CASSSPGLASYEQYF.

The V call is TRBV19, the J call TRBJ1-5, with D possibly TRBD1 on 5 matching bases. The CDR3 covers 13 residues. CDR1 is LNHDA and CDR2 is SQIVND in the germline V gene (reference sequence). V lost 8 bases and J lost 4, with 12 bases in between. CDR3 in amino acids: CASPLHRNQPQHF. The CDR3 nucleotides read TGTGCCAGTCCGCTGCACAGGAATCAGCCCCAGCATTTT.

The chain couples TRBV5-4 to TRBJ2-1, with D perhaps TRBD2 (6 bases). The CDR3 sequence is 17 residues long. The germline V gene encodes CDR1 SGHNT and CDR2 YYREEE (reference sequence). Deletions cut 2 bases from V and 0 bases from J, with 15 bases between. CDR3 protein: CASSFHAGLSSYNEQFF. CDR3 DNA sequence: TGTGCCAGCAGCTTTCATGCGGGACTTAGCTCCTACAATGAGCAGTTCTTC.

The rearrangement links TRBV29-1 to TRBJ2-1, with 7 nucleotides matching TRBD2. J lost 5 bases, V lost 4 bases, and 5 bases had no gene match. The CDR3 has 13 residues. The V gene's germline CDR1 is SQVTM and CDR2 ANQGSEA. CDR3 residues: CSVGTRPDNEQFF. The CDR3 DNA reads TGCAGCGTTGGGACTAGACCTGACAATGAGCAGTTCTTC.

CDR3 coding DNA: TGTGCCAGCACTTTCCCCTCTGGAAACACCATATATTTT. Its protein is CASTFPSGNTIYF. This sequence joins TRBV6-1 and TRBJ1-3; D is unresolved. The CDR3 loop spans 13 amino acids. With 7 bases removed from V and 0 bases from J, the gap between germline ends came to 7 bases. Looked up from germline, CDR1 is MNHNS and CDR2 is SASEGT.

The chain couples TRBV5-1 to TRBJ2-1, with D possibly TRBD2 on 6 matching bases. The CDR3 runs to 14 residues. Per the germline V gene, CDR1 is SGHRS and CDR2 is YFSETQ. Trimming removed 5 bases from V and 4 bases from J, with 13 bases in between. For the CDR3, the DNA is TGCGCCAGCAGGGAGAGCGGGCTATACAATGAGCAGTTCTTC. The encoded protein is CASRESGLYNEQFF.

This sequence joins TRBV4-1 and TRBJ1-2; D ambiguous. The V end lost 0 bases, the J end lost 3 bases, and 8 bases lay between the germline ends. Germline CDR1 and CDR2: MGHRA and YSYEKL. This CDR3 region has 14 residues. The DNA for the CDR3 is TGCGCCAGCAGCCAAGAATCATTGTACTATGGCTACACCTTC. Translation gives CASSQESLYYGYTF.

The chain recombines TRBV2 with TRBJ1-4; 10 nucleotides match TRBD1. The CDR3 runs 17 residues. V trimming: 5 bases; J trimming: 1 base; junction bases outside the gene matches: 7. The germline CDR1 and CDR2 sequences are SNHLY and FYNNEI. This CDR3 is CASSPRDRGGTNEKLFF. The DNA for the CDR3 is TGTGCCAGCAGTCCTCGGGACAGGGGAGGAACTAATGAAAAACTGTTTTTT.

The rearrangement links TRBV30 to TRBJ2-2; tentatively, D is TRBD1 (5 bases). The germline V gene has CDR1 GTSNPN and CDR2 SVGIG (reference sequence). Trimming stripped 0 bases from V and 3 bases from J, with 14 bases between. This CDR3 contains 16 residues. This CDR3 is CAWSVRITGDTGELFF. The CDR3 DNA reads as TGTGCCTGGAGTGTACGTATCACAGGCGACACCGGGGAGCTGTTTTTT.

The chain employs TRBV5-4 and TRBJ2-7, with 10 bases lining up with TRBD2. Germline V gives CDR1 SGHNT, CDR2 YYREEE (reference sequence). After removal of 3 bases from V and 3 bases from J, the junction contained 3 bases not matched to a gene. The CDR3 runs 14 residues. The CDR3 DNA sequence: TGTGCCAGCAGCTACGGGACTAGCGACTACGAGCAGTACTTC. Protein: CASSYGTSDYEQYF.

The J gene is TRBJ2-1, the V gene TRBV5-6; TRBD1 agrees at 7 bases. V was clipped by 4 bases and J by 4 bases; unmatched bases: 5. The germline gives CDR1 SGHDT, CDR2 YYEEEE. This CDR3 has 14 residues. The DNA for the CDR3 is TGTGCCAGCAGCCTTGGGACAGCGTACAATGAGCAGTTCTTC. It yields the protein CASSLGTAYNEQFF.

This clone has more than one count but fewer than ten. V is TRBV28 and J is TRBJ1-2, with 9 nucleotides matching TRBD1. V lost 10 bases and J lost 8; bases outside the gene matches: 11. The V gene's germline CDR1 is MDHEN and CDR2 SYDVKM. The CDR3 spans 13 residues. The CDR3 loop is CAIETGGASGYTF. Here the CDR3 DNA reads TGTGCCATAGAAACAGGGGGCGCCTCCGGCTACACCTTC.

The chain joins TRBV7-8 to TRBJ2-7; TRBD2 agrees at 13 bases. This CDR3 has 17 amino acids. Germline CDR1 reads SGHVS; CDR2 reads FQNEAQ. Trimming cost V 1 base and J 2 bases; bases outside gene matches: 5. The CDR3 protein is CASSLGAGTSGAYEQYF. Written as DNA, the CDR3 is TGTGCCAGCAGCTTAGGTGCCGGGACTAGCGGGGCCTACGAGCAGTACTTC.